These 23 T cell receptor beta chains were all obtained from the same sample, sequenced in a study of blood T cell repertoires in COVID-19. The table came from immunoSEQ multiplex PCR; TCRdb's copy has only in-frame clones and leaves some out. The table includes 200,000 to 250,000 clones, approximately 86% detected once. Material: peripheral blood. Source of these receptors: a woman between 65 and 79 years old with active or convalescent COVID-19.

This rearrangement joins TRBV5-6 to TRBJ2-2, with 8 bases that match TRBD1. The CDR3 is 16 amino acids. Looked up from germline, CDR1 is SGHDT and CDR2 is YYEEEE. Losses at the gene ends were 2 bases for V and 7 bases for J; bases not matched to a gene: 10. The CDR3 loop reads CASSFGGAGGNGELFF. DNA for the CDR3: TGTGCCAGCAGCTTTGGGGGTGCAGGGGGCAACGGGGAGCTGTTTTTT.

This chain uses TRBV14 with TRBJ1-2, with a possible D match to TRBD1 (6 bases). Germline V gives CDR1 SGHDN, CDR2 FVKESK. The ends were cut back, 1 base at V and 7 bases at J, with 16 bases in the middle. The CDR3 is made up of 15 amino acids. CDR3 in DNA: TGTGCCAGCAGCCAAGCAGGGGCGCTTGGTATTGGCTACACCTTC. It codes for CASSQAGALGIGYTF.

CDR3 residues: CASSGSGSGSNEQYF. CDR3 bases: TGTGCCAGCAGTGGTTCCGGGAGTGGGTCCAACGAGCAGTACTTC. V and J are TRBV2 and TRBJ2-7, with D possibly TRBD2 on 6 matching bases. Germline loops: CDR1 SNHLY, CDR2 FYNNEI. This CDR3 has 15 amino acids. V was trimmed by 4 bases and J by 5 bases, leaving 18 bases between them. The whole variable domain, remainder taken from reference TRBV2 and TRBJ2-7, is EPEVTQTPSHQVTQMGQEVILRCVPISNHLYFYWYRQILGQKVEFLVSFYNNEISEKSEIFDDQFSVERPDGSNFTLKIRSTKLEDSAMYFCASSGSGSGSNEQYFGPGTRLTVT.

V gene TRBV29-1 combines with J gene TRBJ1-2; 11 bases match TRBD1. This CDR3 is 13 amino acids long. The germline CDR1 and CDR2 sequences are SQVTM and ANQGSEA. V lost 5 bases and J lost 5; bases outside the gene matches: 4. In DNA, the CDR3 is TGCAGCGTTTATGGACAGGGGGCATATGGCTACACCTTC. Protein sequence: CSVYGQGAYGYTF.

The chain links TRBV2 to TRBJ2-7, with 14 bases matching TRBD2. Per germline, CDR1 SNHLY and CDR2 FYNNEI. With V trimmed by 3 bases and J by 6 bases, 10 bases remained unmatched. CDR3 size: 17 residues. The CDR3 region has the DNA TGTGCCAGCAGTGATATTCGACTAGCGGGGGGGAAACCCGAGCAGTACTTC. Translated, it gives CASSDIRLAGGKPEQYF.

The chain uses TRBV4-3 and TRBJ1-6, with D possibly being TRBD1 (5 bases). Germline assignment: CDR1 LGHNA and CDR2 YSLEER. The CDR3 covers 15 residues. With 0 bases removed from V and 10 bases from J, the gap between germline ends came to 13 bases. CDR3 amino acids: CASSQDLQGRSPLHF. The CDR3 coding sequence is TGCGCCAGCAGCCAAGATCTCCAGGGTCGATCACCCCTCCACTTT.

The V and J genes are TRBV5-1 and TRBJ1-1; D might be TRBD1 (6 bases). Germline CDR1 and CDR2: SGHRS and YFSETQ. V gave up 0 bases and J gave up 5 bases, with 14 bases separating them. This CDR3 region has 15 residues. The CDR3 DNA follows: TGCGCCAGCAGCTTGGGGACGACAGGTCGTACTGAAGCTTTCTTT. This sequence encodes CASSLGTTGRTEAFF.

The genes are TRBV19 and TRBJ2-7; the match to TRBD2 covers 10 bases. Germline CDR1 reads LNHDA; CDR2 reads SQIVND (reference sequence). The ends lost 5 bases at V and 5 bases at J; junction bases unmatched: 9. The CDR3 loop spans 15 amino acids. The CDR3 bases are TGTGCCAGTAGTCCTAGGGCTAGCGGGGGCGACGAGCAGTACTTC. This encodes CASSPRASGGDEQYF. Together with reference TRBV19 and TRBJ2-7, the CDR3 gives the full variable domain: DGGITQSPKYLFRKEGQNVTLSCEQNLNHDAMYWYRQDPGQGLRLIYYSQIVNDFQKGDIAEGYSVSREKKESFPLTVTSAQKNPTAFYLCASSPRASGGDEQYFGPGTRLTVT.

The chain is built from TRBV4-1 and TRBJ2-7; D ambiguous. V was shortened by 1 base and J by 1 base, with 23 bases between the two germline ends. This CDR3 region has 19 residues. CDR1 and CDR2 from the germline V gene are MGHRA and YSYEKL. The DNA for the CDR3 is TGCGCCAGCAGCCAAGGACCCTCAGACACCCCTACGCGTTCCTACGAGCAGTACTTC. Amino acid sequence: CASSQGPSDTPTRSYEQYF.

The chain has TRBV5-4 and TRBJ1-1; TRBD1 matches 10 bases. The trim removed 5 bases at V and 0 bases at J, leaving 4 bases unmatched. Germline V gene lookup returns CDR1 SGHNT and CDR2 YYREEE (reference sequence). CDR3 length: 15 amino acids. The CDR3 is CASSYGQGVNTEAFF. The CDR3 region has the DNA TGTGCCAGCAGTTACGGACAGGGGGTGAACACTGAAGCTTTCTTT. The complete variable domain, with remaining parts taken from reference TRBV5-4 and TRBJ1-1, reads ETGVTQSPTHLIKTRGQQVTLRCSSQSGHNTVSWYQQALGQGPQFIFQYYREEENGRGNFPPRFSGLQFPNYSSELNVNALELDDSALYLCASSYGQGVNTEAFFGQGTRLTVV.

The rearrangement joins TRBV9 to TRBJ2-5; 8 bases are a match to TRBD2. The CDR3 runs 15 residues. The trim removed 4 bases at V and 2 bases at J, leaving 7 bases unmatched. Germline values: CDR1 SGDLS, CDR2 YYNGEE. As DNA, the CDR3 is TGTGCCAGCAGCCCGGGGGGGAGGGGACAAGAGACCCAGTACTTC. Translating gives CASSPGGRGQETQYF. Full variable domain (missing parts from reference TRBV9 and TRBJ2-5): DSGVTQTPKHLITATGQRVTLRCSPRSGDLSVYWYQQSLDQGLQFLIQYYNGEERAKGNILERFSAQQFPDLHSELNLSSLELGDSALYFCASSPGGRGQETQYFGPGTRLLVL.

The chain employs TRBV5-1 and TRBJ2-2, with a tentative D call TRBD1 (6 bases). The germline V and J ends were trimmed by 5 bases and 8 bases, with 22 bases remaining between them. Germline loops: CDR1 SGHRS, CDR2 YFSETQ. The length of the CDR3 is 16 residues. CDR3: CASRGQKVSVVGELFF. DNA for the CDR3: TGCGCCAGCAGGGGACAAAAGGTCTCAGTGGTAGGGGAGCTGTTTTTT.

The CDR3 DNA reads as TGTGCCATCAGTGACAGGATCACCTACGAGCAGTACTTC. It specifies CAISDRITYEQYF. The V and J genes are TRBV10-3 and TRBJ2-7; D unclear. Germline V gene data show CDR1 as ENHRY and CDR2 as SYGVKD. The V gene lost 3 bases and the J gene lost 2 bases, with 8 bases spanning the gap. This CDR3 has 13 amino acids.

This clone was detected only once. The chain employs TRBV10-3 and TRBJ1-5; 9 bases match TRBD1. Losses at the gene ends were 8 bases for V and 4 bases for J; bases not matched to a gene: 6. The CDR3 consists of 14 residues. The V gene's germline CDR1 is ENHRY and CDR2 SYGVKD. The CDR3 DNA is TGTGCCATCCAAAAGGACAGGGGAAATCAGCCCCAGCATTTT. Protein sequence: CAIQKDRGNQPQHF.

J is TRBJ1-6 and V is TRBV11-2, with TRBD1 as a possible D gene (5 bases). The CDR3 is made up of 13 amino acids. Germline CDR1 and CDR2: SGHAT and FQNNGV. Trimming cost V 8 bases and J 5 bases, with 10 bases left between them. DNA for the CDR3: TGTGCCAGCCGACAGATAAATAATTCACCCCTCCACTTT. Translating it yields CASRQINNSPLHF.

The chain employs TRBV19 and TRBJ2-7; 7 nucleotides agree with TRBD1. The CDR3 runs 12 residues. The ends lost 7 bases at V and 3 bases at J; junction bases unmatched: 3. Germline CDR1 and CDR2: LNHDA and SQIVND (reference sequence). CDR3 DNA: TGTGCCAGTACGGGACAGTTCTACGAGCAGTACTTC. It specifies CASTGQFYEQYF.

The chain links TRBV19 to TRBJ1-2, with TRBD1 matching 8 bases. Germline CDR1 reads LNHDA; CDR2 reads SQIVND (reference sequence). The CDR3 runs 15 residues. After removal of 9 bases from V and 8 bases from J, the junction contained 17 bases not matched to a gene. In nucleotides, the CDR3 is TGTGCCAGCAAGGGGATCGACAGGGGAGAGGGCGGCTACACCTTC. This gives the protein CASKGIDRGEGGYTF.

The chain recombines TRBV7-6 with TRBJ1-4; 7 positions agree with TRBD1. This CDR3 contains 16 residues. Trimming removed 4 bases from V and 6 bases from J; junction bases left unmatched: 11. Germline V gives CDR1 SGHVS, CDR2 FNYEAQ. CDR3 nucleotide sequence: TGTGCCAGCAGCTCCGGCCGGACAGGTACCGATGAAAAACTGTTTTTT. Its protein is CASSSGRTGTDEKLFF.

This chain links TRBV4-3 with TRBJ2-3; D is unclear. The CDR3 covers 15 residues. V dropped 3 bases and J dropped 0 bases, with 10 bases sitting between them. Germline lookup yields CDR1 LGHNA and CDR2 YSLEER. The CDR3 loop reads CASSQAQPSTDTQYF. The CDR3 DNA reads TGCGCCAGCAGCCAGGCCCAACCTAGCACAGATACGCAGTATTTT.

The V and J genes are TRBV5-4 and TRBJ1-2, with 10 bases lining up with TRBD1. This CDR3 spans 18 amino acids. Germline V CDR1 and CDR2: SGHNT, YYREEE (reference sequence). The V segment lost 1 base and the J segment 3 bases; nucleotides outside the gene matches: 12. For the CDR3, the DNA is TGTGCCAGCAGCTTGTCCGATGGGGGACAGGGGTCCCACTATGGCTACACCTTC. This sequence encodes CASSLSDGGQGSHYGYTF.

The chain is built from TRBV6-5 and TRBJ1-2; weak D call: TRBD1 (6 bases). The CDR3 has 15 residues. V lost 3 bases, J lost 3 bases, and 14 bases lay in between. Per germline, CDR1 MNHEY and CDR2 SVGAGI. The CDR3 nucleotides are TGTGCCAGCAGTTATCTCCCGACAGGAGACTATGGCTACACCTTC. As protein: CASSYLPTGDYGYTF.

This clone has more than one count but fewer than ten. The CDR3, as DNA: TGCGCCAGCAGCCATTACACCGGGACAGGGGTCCGTCAGCCCCAGCATTTT. It encodes CASSHYTGTGVRQPQHF. V and J are TRBV4-3 and TRBJ1-5, with TRBD1 matching over 10 bases. Germline V gene sequence: CDR1 LGHNA, CDR2 YSLEER. CDR3 length: 17 amino acids. Germline trimming cut 3 bases from V and 6 bases from J; bases unmatched to any gene: 11.

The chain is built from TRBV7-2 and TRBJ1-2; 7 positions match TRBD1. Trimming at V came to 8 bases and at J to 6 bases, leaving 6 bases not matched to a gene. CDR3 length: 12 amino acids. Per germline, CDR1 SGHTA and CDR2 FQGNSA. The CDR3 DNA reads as TGTGCCAGCGTCGACAGGGAACATGGCTACACCTTC. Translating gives CASVDREHGYTF.